This T cell receptor (beta chain) was identified during a study of STAT3 mutations in large granular lymphocyte leukemia. General study findings and limits: Every T-LGLL patient had at least one immunodominant TCRbeta clonotype.

The table lists this clone with a few counts. Its cognate antigen is unknown. This table comes from immunoSEQ multiplex PCR, and its TCRdb copy is limited to in-frame clones, with some not included. Of around 5,400 clones listed, around 48% are singletons. V lost 0 bases and J lost 0, with 7 bases in between. Germline V CDR1 and CDR2: SGHRS, YFSETQ. The CDR3 loop spans 14 amino acids. The chain is built from TRBV5-1 and TRBJ2-7; a weak D match, TRBD2 (6 bases). This TCR was recovered from a woman in her 70s with T-cell large granular lymphocyte leukemia. Some clones in this sample may be carry-over from other donors' samples. Sequencing was carried out using peripheral blood mononuclear cells. The CDR3 DNA follows: TGCGCCAGCAGCTTGGACGGGAGCTCCTACGAGCAGTACTTC. This sequence encodes CASSLDGSSYEQYF.